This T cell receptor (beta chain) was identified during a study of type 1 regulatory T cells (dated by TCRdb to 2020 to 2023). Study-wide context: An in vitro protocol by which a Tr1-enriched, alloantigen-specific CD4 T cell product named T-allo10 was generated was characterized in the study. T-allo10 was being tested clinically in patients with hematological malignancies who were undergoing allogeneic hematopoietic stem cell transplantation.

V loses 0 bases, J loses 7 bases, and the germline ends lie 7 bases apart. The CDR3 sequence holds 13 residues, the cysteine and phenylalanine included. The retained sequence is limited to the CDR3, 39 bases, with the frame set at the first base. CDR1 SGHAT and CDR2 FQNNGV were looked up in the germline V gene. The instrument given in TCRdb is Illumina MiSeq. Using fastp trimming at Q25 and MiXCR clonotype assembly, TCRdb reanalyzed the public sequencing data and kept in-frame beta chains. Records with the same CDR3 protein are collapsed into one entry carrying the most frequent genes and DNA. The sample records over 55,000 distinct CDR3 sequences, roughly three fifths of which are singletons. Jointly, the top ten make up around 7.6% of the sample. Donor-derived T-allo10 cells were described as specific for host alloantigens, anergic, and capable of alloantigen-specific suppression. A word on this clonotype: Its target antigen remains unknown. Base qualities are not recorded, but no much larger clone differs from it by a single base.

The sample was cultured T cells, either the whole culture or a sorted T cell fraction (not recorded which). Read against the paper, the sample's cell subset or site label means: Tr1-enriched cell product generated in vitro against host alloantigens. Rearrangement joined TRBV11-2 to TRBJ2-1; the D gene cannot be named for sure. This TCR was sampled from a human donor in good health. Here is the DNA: TGTGCCAGCAGCTTAGATAGGAAAAATGAGCAGTTCTTC. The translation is CASSLDRKNEQFF.